The 5 T cell receptor beta chains in this list originate from one sample, sequenced in a study of T-cell reconstitution after alpha-beta-depleted transplantation in children. Unique molecular identifiers were incorporated when the TCRbeta library was constructed. TCRdb fed the PCR reads into MiXCR, producing one record per CDR3 protein. The data hold about 370,000 distinct CDR3 sequences, with approximately 20% observed a single time. The specimen comprised PBMCs from the stem cell graft donor, sampled from the stem cell graft. These receptor sequences come from a human donor who donated a stem cell graft to a child with acute myeloid leukemia.

This clonotype turned up a few times. This chain connects TRBV2 to TRBJ2-3; 9 positions agree with TRBD2. CDR1 and CDR2 (germline): SNHLY, FYNNEI. V was pared by 8 bases and J by 4 bases, with 10 bases of the junction left unmatched. The CDR3 covers 15 residues. As DNA, the CDR3 is TGTGCCAGCCAAGGAGGCGGGAGGGGTGCAGATACGCAGTATTTT. It is translated as CASQGGGRGADTQYF.

This chain uses TRBV10-3 with TRBJ1-6; 7 nucleotides match TRBD1. Unmatched junction bases numbered 7, after V lost 0 bases and J lost 8 bases. Germline values: CDR1 ENHRY, CDR2 SYGVKD. The CDR3 contains 16 residues. CDR3 in DNA: TGTGCCATCAGTGAGTCGGGGAGGGGGCTGGATTCACCCCTCCACTTT. It translates to CAISESGRGLDSPLHF.

This sequence joins TRBV12-3 or TRBV12-4 and TRBJ1-2; D may be TRBD1 (5 bases). Trimming left V 3 bases short and J 4 bases short, with 9 bases between. The CDR3 has 13 amino acids. CDR3 in DNA: TGTGCCAGCAGTTTGGGGGATTCCTATGGCTACACCTTC. It yields the protein CASSLGDSYGYTF.

In this sample, this clonotype turned up a few times. The chain carries TRBV12-3 or TRBV12-4 and TRBJ1-5, with TRBD1 matching 8 bases. V lost 5 bases to trimming and J lost 0 bases; unmatched junction nucleotides: 3. The CDR3 length is 15 residues. Here the CDR3 reads CASSRTGYSNQPQHF. CDR3 nucleotide sequence: TGTGCCAGCAGTCGGACAGGGTATAGCAATCAGCCCCAGCATTTT.

This clonotype occurred many times. J is TRBJ2-5 and V is TRBV12-5; the D gene is possibly TRBD1 (6 bases). Trimming removed 4 bases from V and 2 bases from J, with 11 bases in between. The V gene's germline CDR1 is LGHNT and CDR2 FRNRAP. The CDR3 runs 14 residues. DNA of the CDR3: TGTGCTAGTGGTTCTTGGACAGTTCAAGAGACCCAGTACTTC. Amino acids: CASGSWTVQETQYF.